This T cell receptor (beta chain) was retrieved from a study of T cells in women clearing cervical HPV infection. Across the whole study: Blood came at first lesion visit for cases, post-clearance for controls.

On this clone: Its antigen is unidentified. From the germline J gene comes the end of the CDR3, since the read stops 3 residues before it.

V was trimmed by 7 bases and J by 0 bases, leaving 11 bases between them. CDR3 length: 13 residues. CDR1 is SGHKS and CDR2 is YYEKEE in the germline V gene (reference sequence). Points from the study as a whole: CIN3+ cases had significantly higher TCR richness than controls; evenness did not differ.

Prevalent HPV16 infections were excluded; only incident single HPV16 infections included. MY09/MY11 PCR detected cervical HPV DNA; dot-blot assigned genotypes. Generated by immunoSEQ multiplex PCR, the TCRdb table keeps only in-frame clones and is missing some. This table lists tens of thousands of clones. Sequencing was carried out using blood buffy coat. The TCR sequence derives from a woman between 18 and 75 years old with a cervical HPV16 infection that either progressed to CIN3+ or cleared (not recorded which). The chain employs TRBV5-5 and TRBJ2-7, with D unresolved. CDR3 bases read: TGTGCCAGCTGGGCAGGTAGCTCCTACGAG. This encodes CASWAGSSYE. The whole CDR3 sequence reads CASWAGSSYEQYF.